Listed below are T cell receptor beta chains from one sample, sequenced in a study of cytotoxic CD8 clonotypes in ibrutinib-treated CLL. Here immunoSEQ multiplex PCR was the method, and the copy in TCRdb shows in-frame clones only, minus some. The sample holds 300,000 or so clones; approximately 67% are singletons and the top ten take 5% to 6.5%. The sequencing here drew on PBMCs, taken after 36 months of ibrutinib treatment. All receptors come from a human donor with chronic lymphocytic leukemia. Each CDR3 is given with its conserved first and last residue. D genes are given only for firm matches. Clone size is shown for a subset of rows, as once, few, many or a class of expanded clone.

d_call | cdr3_length | j_call | v_call | clone_size | cdr3_aa | cdr3_nt
- | 14 | TRBJ1-4 | TRBV2 | few | CASSEWSPNEKLFF | TGTGCCAGCAGTGAGTGGTCACCTAATGAAAAACTGTTTTTT
TRBD1 | 17 | TRBJ2-2 | TRBV5-1 | - | CASSLSTGTGSTGELFF | TGCGCCAGCAGCTTGTCCACCGGGACAGGGAGCACCGGGGAGCTGTTTTTT
TRBD2 | 17 | TRBJ2-3 | TRBV9 | few | CASSGTGLAHAADTQYF | TGTGCCAGCAGCGGAACTGGACTAGCCCACGCGGCAGATACGCAGTATTTT
- | 15 | TRBJ2-7 | TRBV5-1 | - | CASNPGGASSYEQYF | TGCGCCAGCAACCCCGGGGGTGCCAGCTCCTACGAGCAGTACTTC
- | 13 | TRBJ2-4 | TRBV15 | - | CATSRDRVNIQYF | TGTGCCACCAGCAGAGATAGGGTGAACATTCAGTACTTC
- | 17 | TRBJ2-2 | TRBV11-1 | - | CASSTSAFVSNTGELFF | TGTGCCAGCAGCACCTCGGCGTTTGTATCGAACACCGGGGAGCTGTTTTTT
TRBD2 | 13 | TRBJ2-7 | TRBV7-2 | - | CASSFGGSYEQYF | TGTGCCAGCAGCTTCGGCGGGAGCTACGAGCAGTACTTC
- | 15 | TRBJ2-5 | TRBV7-9 | once | CASSPRPDLQETQYF | TGTGCCAGCAGTCCCCGACCGGACCTACAAGAGACCCAGTACTTC
TRBD1 | 14 | TRBJ2-7 | TRBV7-6 | - | CASSLRDRVHEQYF | TGTGCCAGCAGCTTGCGGGACAGGGTCCACGAGCAGTACTTC
TRBD1 | 14 | TRBJ2-5 | TRBV6-5 | - | CASTPVDRSETQYF | TGTGCCAGCACCCCGGTGGACAGGAGCGAGACCCAGTACTTC
- | 13 | TRBJ2-3 | TRBV6-5 | - | CASRSFGTDTQYF | TGTGCCAGCAGATCATTTGGGACAGATACGCAGTATTTT
- | 14 | TRBJ2-7 | TRBV7-2 | - | CASSFDPKDYEQYF | TGTGCCAGCAGCTTTGACCCGAAGGACTACGAGCAGTACTTC
- | 13 | TRBJ2-7 | TRBV5-1 | - | CASSLVPPQEQYF | TGCGCCAGCAGCTTGGTACCTCCCCAAGAGCAGTACTTC
TRBD2 | 17 | TRBJ2-3 | TRBV25-1 | - | CASSERGRGAGADTQYF | TGTGCCAGCAGTGAAAGGGGCCGGGGCGCGGGAGCAGATACGCAGTATTTT
TRBD2 | 15 | TRBJ2-3 | TRBV7-6 | - | CASSPGTSVTDTQYF | TGTGCCAGCAGCCCAGGGACTAGCGTCACAGATACGCAGTATTTT
TRBD1 | 15 | TRBJ2-5 | TRBV5-6 | - | CASSSMTGIRETQYF | TGTGCCAGCAGCTCAATGACAGGGATAAGGGAGACCCAGTACTTC
- | 18 | TRBJ1-6 | TRBV2 | few | CASSDRSPRSSYNSPLHF | TGTGCCAGCAGTGACAGGAGCCCAAGGAGCTCCTATAATTCACCCCTCCACTTT
- | 12 | TRBJ2-1 | TRBV7-3 | - | CASSQDGDEQFF | TGTGCCAGCAGCCAGGACGGGGATGAGCAGTTCTTC
- | 13 | TRBJ2-7 | TRBV25-1 | - | CASSHPSPGEQYF | TGTGCCAGCAGCCACCCTTCCCCCGGCGAGCAGTACTTC
- | 15 | TRBJ1-1 | TRBV6-6 | few | CASTIGQTLNTEAFF | TGTGCCAGCACCATAGGACAGACTCTGAACACTGAAGCTTTCTTT
- | 14 | TRBJ2-3 | TRBV5-1 | - | CASSLGVSTDTQYF | TGCGCCAGCAGCTTAGGAGTTAGCACAGATACGCAGTATTTT
TRBD2 | 15 | TRBJ2-3 | TRBV15 | - | CATSNPAGGTDTQYF | TGTGCCACCAGCAATCCGGCGGGGGGCACAGATACGCAGTATTTT
- | 11 | TRBJ2-5 | TRBV15 | - | CATSRDTAQYF | TGTGCCACCAGCAGAGATACAGCCCAGTACTTC
- | 14 | TRBJ2-7 | TRBV19 | - | CASSIPGRSYEQYF | TGTGCCAGTAGTATCCCGGGCCGCTCCTACGAGCAGTACTTC
- | 13 | TRBJ2-1 | TRBV27 | few | CASSLLGRNEQFF | TGTGCCAGCAGTTTACTGGGCAGGAATGAGCAGTTCTTC
- | 14 | TRBJ2-3 | TRBV5-1 | - | CASSLIGLTDTQYF | TGCGCCAGCAGCTTGATTGGGTTGACAGATACGCAGTATTTT
- | 15 | TRBJ2-2 | TRBV13 | - | CASYFSVANTGELFF | TGTGCCAGCTATTTTTCGGTAGCGAACACCGGGGAGCTGTTTTTT
- | 14 | TRBJ2-7 | TRBV4-1 | - | CASSLNRVGYEQYF | TGCGCCAGCAGCCTAAACAGGGTGGGATACGAGCAGTACTTC
- | 15 | TRBJ1-5 | TRBV28 | - | CASSLWQGPDQPQHF | TGTGCCAGCAGTTTATGGCAGGGGCCGGATCAGCCCCAGCATTTT
TRBD2 | 13 | TRBJ2-5 | TRBV27 | - | CASSVAGGETQYF | TGTGCCAGCAGTGTAGCGGGAGGGGAGACCCAGTACTTC
- | 15 | TRBJ1-1 | TRBV28 | - | CASSLDGVSGPEAFF | TGTGCCAGCAGTTTAGATGGGGTCTCGGGACCTGAAGCTTTCTTT
- | 16 | TRBJ2-1 | TRBV7-9 | - | CASSPGSGEKFNEQFF | TGTGCCAGCAGCCCAGGGTCGGGGGAGAAGTTCAATGAGCAGTTCTTC
TRBD1 | 14 | TRBJ2-2 | TRBV7-8 | - | CASSPDRDTGELFF | TGTGCCAGCAGCCCCGACAGGGATACCGGGGAGCTGTTTTTT
- | 16 | TRBJ2-7 | TRBV14 | - | CASSQLGVLGDYEQYF | TGTGCCAGCAGCCAGTTGGGCGTTCTTGGGGACTACGAGCAGTACTTC
- | 14 | TRBJ1-1 | TRBV15 | - | CATDNGRPNTEAFF | TGTGCCACCGATAACGGCAGACCGAACACTGAAGCTTTCTTT
- | 14 | TRBJ2-7 | TRBV11-2 | - | CASSLVPSLSEQYF | TGTGCCAGCAGCTTAGTCCCATCCCTGTCCGAGCAGTACTTC
- | 13 | TRBJ2-7 | TRBV2 | few | CASRGGASYEQYF | TGTGCCAGCAGGGGGGGCGCGTCCTACGAGCAGTACTTC
- | 13 | TRBJ1-1 | TRBV7-2 | - | CASSPRDTTEAFF | TGTGCCAGCAGCCCACGGGACACTACTGAAGCTTTCTTT
- | 18 | TRBJ1-2 | TRBV15 | - | CATSESRGGAGTAWGYTF | TGTGCCACCAGCGAGTCGCGGGGTGGGGCCGGGACCGCTTGGGGCTACACCTTC
TRBD1 | 12 | TRBJ1-1 | TRBV5-4 | - | CASRQRTGEAFF | TGTGCCAGCAGGCAAAGGACAGGGGAAGCTTTCTTT
- | 14 | TRBJ1-1 | TRBV4-1 | - | CASSQEQMNTEAFF | TGCGCCAGCAGCCAAGAACAAATGAACACTGAAGCTTTCTTT
- | 17 | TRBJ2-3 | TRBV10-1 | - | CASSEEGGIPSTDTQYF | TGCGCCAGCAGTGAAGAGGGGGGGATCCCTAGCACAGATACGCAGTATTTT
- | 15 | TRBJ1-1 | TRBV7-2 | - | CASSLHGPSATEAFF | TGTGCCAGCAGCTTACACGGACCTTCTGCGACTGAAGCTTTCTTT
- | 11 | TRBJ2-5 | TRBV20-1 | - | CSARSRETQYF | TGCAGTGCTAGATCGAGGGAGACCCAGTACTTC
- | 14 | TRBJ2-2 | TRBV5-1 | - | CASSLGLDTGELFF | TGCGCCAGCAGCTTGGGGTTGGACACCGGGGAGCTGTTTTTT